Listed here is a single TCR beta chain. One base away lies a much larger clone, so this may be a sequencing read error. The sample originates from a study of regulatory T cells in long-lasting Graves disease. This CDR3 is 14 amino acids long. The germline CDR1 and CDR2 sequences are MDHEN and SYDVKM. V was shortened by 6 bases and J by 12 bases, with 21 bases between the two germline ends. Assembly of TCR beta libraries relied on iRepertoire HTBI primers together with Arm-PCR of CDR3 regions. Original methodology: Samples revealed approximately 60 TRBV and roughly 15 TRBJ segments. TCRdb re-derived calls from the multiplex PCR reads in MiXCR, one entry per CDR3 protein. None of the V and J calls come from the authors' own analysis; TCRdb made them. This table holds roughly 510,000 distinct CDR3 sequences, 15% to 20% found once. Noted time point: newly diagnosed GD, antithyroid drugs for less than 3 months. RNA extracted from PBMCs served as the sequencing template.

The same sample was also used in a study of T cells in Graves' hyperthyroidism and ophthalmopathy. This second report adds: HTBI primers were used for first-round RT-PCR of the TCR CDR3.

Sequences were derived from peripheral blood mononuclear cells (PBMCs), sampled at new diagnosis, from a patient treated with antithyroid drugs. The sequence derives from a young man with Graves disease. The genes are TRBV28 and TRBJ2-1, with a tentative D call TRBD2 (6 bases). The CDR3 sequence is CASRSWRRGGGQFF. The CDR3 DNA reads as TGTGCCAGCAGGTCGTGGAGGCGGGGAGGTGGGCAGTTCTTC.